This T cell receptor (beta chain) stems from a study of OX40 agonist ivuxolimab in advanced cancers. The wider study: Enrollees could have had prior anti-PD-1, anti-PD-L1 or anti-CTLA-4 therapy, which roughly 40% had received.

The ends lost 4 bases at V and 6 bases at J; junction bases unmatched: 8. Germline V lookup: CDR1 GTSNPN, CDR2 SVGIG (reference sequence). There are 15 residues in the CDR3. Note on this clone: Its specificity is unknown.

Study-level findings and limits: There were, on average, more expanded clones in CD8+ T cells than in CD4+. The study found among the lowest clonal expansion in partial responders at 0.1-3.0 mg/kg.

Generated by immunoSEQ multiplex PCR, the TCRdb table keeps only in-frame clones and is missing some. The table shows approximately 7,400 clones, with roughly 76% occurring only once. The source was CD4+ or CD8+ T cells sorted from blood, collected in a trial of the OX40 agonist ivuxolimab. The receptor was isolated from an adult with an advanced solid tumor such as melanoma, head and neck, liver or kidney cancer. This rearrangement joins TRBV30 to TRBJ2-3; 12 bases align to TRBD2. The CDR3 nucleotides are TGTGCCTGGACGTCTAGCGGGGGGGCCTTGGATACGCAGTATTTT. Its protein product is CAWTSSGGALDTQYF.